Listed below are T cell receptor beta chains from one sample, sequenced in a study of HIV-infected patients and healthy controls. In TCRdb, the 5' RACE reads were re-called with MiXCR into one record per CDR3 protein. The sample lists approximately 18,000 distinct CDR3 sequences, approximately 9% occurring once. Input material: blood. Source of these receptors: an adult in good health. CDR3s include the opening cysteine and the closing phenylalanine or tryptophan. A D gene is named only where the DNA matches it firmly. A row's size may be missing; if present it is once, few, many or a size class.

d_gene	v_gene	abundance	j_gene	CDR3nt	CDR3aa
NA	TRBV6-5	NA	TRBJ1-4	TGTGCCAGCAAAACAGGGATTGAAAAACTGTTTTTT	CASKTGIEKLFF
TRBD1	TRBV6-1	medium-sized	TRBJ2-3	TGTGCCAGCGGGGACAGGGGCGTGAAAGATACGCAGTATTTT	CASGDRGVKDTQYF
NA	TRBV7-2	many	TRBJ2-1	TGTGCCAGCAGCCGGTGGAGGGGCAGGGACCGACCTGGTGAGCAGTTCTTC	CASSRWRGRDRPGEQFF
TRBD1	TRBV4-1	few	TRBJ1-5	TGCGCCAGCAGCCCGGGACAGGGGCCGGGTCAGCCCCAGCATTTT	CASSPGQGPGQPQHF
TRBD2	TRBV7-9	many	TRBJ2-3	TGTGCCAGCAGCTTGAGCGGGGGGGCCGTAGATACGCAGTATTTT	CASSLSGGAVDTQYF
NA	TRBV7-2	many	TRBJ1-2	TGTGCCAGCAGCTTATTTTCGGCCAACTATGGCTACACCTTC	CASSLFSANYGYTF
NA	TRBV20-1	medium-sized	TRBJ1-1	TGCAGTGCGCAGGGACCTGAAGCTTTCTTT	CSAQGPEAFF
NA	TRBV18	few	TRBJ2-6	TGTGCCAGCTCACCTAGGTTAAGTCGGCCTTCCCTCTCTGGGGCCAACGTCCTGACTTTC	CASSPRLSRPSLSGANVLTF
NA	TRBV12-3/TRBV12-4	medium-sized	TRBJ1-5	TGTGCCAGCAGACAATTCAATTCGGGGACCCAGCATTTT	CASRQFNSGTQHF
NA	TRBV6-4	medium-sized	TRBJ2-3	TGTGCCAGCAGTGAAACAGGCACAGATACGCAGTATTTT	CASSETGTDTQYF
TRBD2	TRBV20-1	NA	TRBJ2-3	TGCAGTGCCAATCTAGCGGGCGGCACAGATACGCAGTATTTT	CSANLAGGTDTQYF
NA	TRBV7-2	many	TRBJ2-2	TGTGCCAGCAGCTTAGGGGGGGCTAGCAGGAACACCGGGGAGCTGTTTTTT	CASSLGGASRNTGELFF
NA	TRBV20-1	few	TRBJ1-1	TGCAGTGCTAAGGGGGGCCAGGGAGCTTTCTTT	CSAKGGQGAFF
TRBD2	TRBV4-1	many	TRBJ2-7	TGCGCCAGCAGCCCGGGACTAGCGGGACGGACCTACGAGCAGTACTTC	CASSPGLAGRTYEQYF
TRBD2	TRBV4-1	medium-sized	TRBJ2-3	TGCGCCAGCAGCCTAGCGGGAGCCACAGATACGCAGTATTTT	CASSLAGATDTQYF
NA	TRBV29-1	many	TRBJ1-1	TGCAGCGTTGATCCGTCAGCGGGTTGGACTGAAGCTTTCTTT	CSVDPSAGWTEAFF
TRBD1	TRBV5-1	medium-sized	TRBJ1-5	TGCGCCAGCAGCCTTGGGACAGCCGATCAGCCCCAGCATTTT	CASSLGTADQPQHF
TRBD2	TRBV7-2	NA	TRBJ2-7	TGTGCCAGCAGCTTATCTAGCGGGGGCCTATACGAGCAGTACTTC	CASSLSSGGLYEQYF